The next 8 T cell receptor beta chains were all read from a single sample in a study of CD8+ T cells in alopecia areata. Isolated RNA was reverse transcribed into cDNA used as the sequencing template. Profiling relied on immunoSEQ multiplex PCR, and the TCRdb table lists in-frame clones only, not all of them. The sample yields under 200,000 clones, less than 70% seen once. The treatment is: oral pan-JAK inhibitor, 5-10 mg twice daily. The material sequenced was CD4+ T cells sorted from blood, taken at week 24, from a patient treated with tofacitinib. The receptors were sampled from a human donor with alopecia areata.

The rearrangement uses TRBV30 and TRBJ2-6; D gene uncertain. CDR1 is GTSNPN, CDR2 SVGIG, per germline (reference sequence). The germline V and J ends were trimmed by 0 bases and 0 bases, with 9 bases remaining between them. The CDR3 sequence is 16 residues long. The CDR3 reads CAWSVPSLSGANVLTF. The CDR3 coding sequence is TGTGCCTGGAGTGTACCGTCCCTCTCTGGGGCCAACGTCCTGACTTTC.

The V call is TRBV6-1, the J call TRBJ2-7; no definite D call. This CDR3 contains 10 residues. Looked up from germline, CDR1 is MNHNS and CDR2 is SASEGT. V was shortened by 6 bases and J by 3 bases, with 3 bases between the two germline ends. The CDR3, as DNA: TGTGCCAGCAGGAACTACGAGCAGTACTTC. This gives the protein CASRNYEQYF.

This rearrangement joins TRBV5-1 to TRBJ1-1, with D possibly being TRBD1 (5 bases). CDR3 length: 14 amino acids. The V end lost 0 bases, the J end lost 7 bases, and 13 bases lay between the germline ends. Germline V gene lookup returns CDR1 SGHRS and CDR2 YFSETQ. DNA for the CDR3: TGCGCCAGCAGCTTGGCCAGACAGAGCCTTGAAGCTTTCTTT. Encoded protein: CASSLARQSLEAFF. Variable domain in full (rest from reference TRBV5-1 and TRBJ1-1): KAGVTQTPRYLIKTRGQQVTLSCSPISGHRSVSWYQQTPGQGLQFLFEYFSETQRNKGNFPGRFSGRQFSNSRSEMNVSTLELGDSALYLCASSLARQSLEAFFGQGTRLTVV.

V is TRBV30 and J is TRBJ1-2; no reliable D call. The CDR3 covers 15 residues. The germline V gene encodes CDR1 GTSNPN and CDR2 SVGIG (reference sequence). The germline V and J ends were trimmed by 3 bases and 5 bases, with 19 bases remaining between them. The chain's CDR3 is CAWRPPILEGYGYTF. CDR3 sequence (DNA): TGTGCCTGGAGACCCCCGATTTTAGAAGGGTATGGCTACACCTTC.

This chain joins TRBV15 and TRBJ2-3; D gene uncertain. The ends were cut back, 5 bases at V and 4 bases at J, with 10 bases in the middle. CDR1 and CDR2 (germline): LNHNV, YYDKDF (reference sequence). The CDR3 has 13 amino acids. CDR3 region: CATSPNPPDTQYF. For the CDR3, the DNA is TGTGCCACCAGCCCAAACCCCCCAGATACGCAGTATTTT.

The chain has TRBV5-1 and TRBJ2-7, with D tentatively TRBD1 (6 bases). CDR1 and CDR2 from the germline V gene are SGHRS and YFSETQ. V lost 3 bases and J lost 0, with 16 bases in between. The CDR3 is made up of 16 amino acids. The CDR3 loop reads CASSSGTGPFSYEQYF. The CDR3 DNA reads as TGCGCCAGCAGCTCGGGTACAGGGCCTTTCTCCTACGAGCAGTACTTC.

The chain couples TRBV4-2 to TRBJ2-2, with D possibly being TRBD1 or TRBD2 (5 bases each). Trimming removed 4 bases at V and 3 bases at J, with 15 bases between. The CDR3 loop spans 16 amino acids. Per germline, CDR1 LGHNA and CDR2 YNFKEQ. The CDR3 is CASSPQYRGYTGELFF. The CDR3 DNA sequence: TGTGCCAGCAGCCCTCAATATCGGGGCTACACCGGGGAGCTGTTTTTT.

This chain links TRBV2 with TRBJ1-2; possibly TRBD1 for D (6 bases). The V gene lost 9 bases and the J gene lost 0 bases, with 8 bases spanning the gap. Germline CDR1 is SNHLY and CDR2 is FYNNEI. CDR3 size: 12 residues. The CDR3 region is CARQGSNYGYTF. CDR3 in DNA: TGTGCCAGACAGGGATCTAACTATGGCTACACCTTC.